This is a list of T cell receptor beta chains from one sample in a study of blood T cell repertoires in COVID-19. TCRdb's copy holds only in-frame clones and misses some; the assay was immunoSEQ multiplex PCR. The sample records approximately 300,000 clones, around 90% being singletons. Sequencing input: peripheral blood. These TCRs come from a woman in her twenties or thirties with COVID-19, enrolled during active disease. Each CDR3 is given with its conserved first and last residue. Fields, in order: D gene, clone size, V gene, J gene, CDR3 length, CDR3 protein, CDR3 DNA. The D gene is left open where the match is weak. Clone size is stated in some rows and not others, as once, few, many or a class when expanded.

D: TRBD1; size: .; V: TRBV29-1; J: TRBJ1-3; length: 12; CDR3: CSVDRGGNTIYF; DNA: TGCAGCGTCGACAGGGGCGGAAACACCATATATTTT
D: TRBD1; size: .; V: TRBV2; J: TRBJ1-1; length: 13; CDR3: CASRSTGGGEAFF; DNA: TGTGCCAGCAGGTCCACAGGGGGCGGCGAAGCTTTCTTT
D: TRBD1; size: .; V: TRBV19; J: TRBJ1-5; length: 20; CDR3: CASSAGTPSLTGPTGQPQHF; DNA: TGTGCCAGTAGTGCAGGAACCCCATCTTTGACAGGGCCCACCGGTCAGCCCCAGCATTTT
D: TRBD1; size: once; V: TRBV6-1; J: TRBJ1-2; length: 15; CDR3: CASSERDRGLYGYTF; DNA: TGTGCCAGCAGTGAACGGGACAGGGGGCTCTATGGCTACACCTTC
D: TRBD2; size: .; V: TRBV9; J: TRBJ2-1; length: 14; CDR3: CASSVSGSDIEQFF; DNA: TGTGCCAGCAGCGTTAGCGGGAGCGACATTGAGCAGTTCTTC
D: .; size: once; V: TRBV6-2/TRBV6-3; J: TRBJ2-5; length: 12; CDR3: CASSSIQETQYF; DNA: TGTGCCAGCAGTTCAATCCAAGAGACCCAGTACTTC
D: .; size: .; V: TRBV11-2; J: TRBJ1-2; length: 14; CDR3: CASSLGGLKYGYTF; DNA: TGTGCCAGCAGCTTAGGGGGACTGAAGTATGGCTACACCTTC
D: TRBD1; size: .; V: TRBV6-5; J: TRBJ1-2; length: 16; CDR3: CASSSVQWTGYYGYTF; DNA: TGTGCCAGCAGTTCTGTACAATGGACAGGCTACTATGGCTACACCTTC
D: .; size: .; V: TRBV27; J: TRBJ1-5; length: 15; CDR3: CASSLGQGWAQPQHF; DNA: TGTGCCAGCAGTTTAGGGCAGGGATGGGCTCAGCCCCAGCATTTT
D: TRBD1; size: .; V: TRBV5-8; J: TRBJ1-3; length: 16; CDR3: CASSWNRGHSGNTIYF; DNA: TGTGCCAGCAGCTGGAACAGGGGGCACTCTGGAAACACCATATATTTT
D: TRBD1; size: .; V: TRBV6-5; J: TRBJ1-5; length: 16; CDR3: CASSSRDRGLNQPQHF; DNA: TGTGCCAGCAGTTCCCGGGACAGGGGGCTCAATCAGCCCCAGCATTTT
D: TRBD2; size: .; V: TRBV29-1; J: TRBJ2-3; length: 14; CDR3: CSVEASGSADTQYF; DNA: TGCAGCGTTGAGGCTAGCGGGAGCGCAGATACGCAGTATTTT
D: .; size: once; V: TRBV20-1; J: TRBJ2-7; length: 11; CDR3: CSANGGTRPYF; DNA: TGCAGTGCAAATGGGGGGACTCGACCGTACTTC
D: TRBD1; size: .; V: TRBV6-5; J: TRBJ2-5; length: 14; CDR3: CASRGTGGRETQYF; DNA: TGTGCCAGCAGGGGGACAGGGGGGAGAGAGACCCAGTACTTC
D: TRBD2; size: .; V: TRBV19; J: TRBJ2-7; length: 14; CDR3: CASSKGLAGAEQYF; DNA: TGTGCCAGTAGTAAGGGACTAGCGGGAGCCGAGCAGTACTTC
D: TRBD1; size: .; V: TRBV5-8; J: TRBJ1-1; length: 16; CDR3: CASSFQGQGVNTEAFF; DNA: TGTGCCAGCAGTTTCCAGGGACAGGGGGTGAACACTGAAGCTTTCTTT
D: .; size: .; V: TRBV9; J: TRBJ1-2; length: 14; CDR3: CASSDSGGFGGYTF; DNA: TGTGCCAGCAGCGATAGCGGGGGTTTTGGTGGCTACACCTTC
D: TRBD1; size: .; V: TRBV10-2; J: TRBJ1-4; length: 11; CDR3: CASRDRGATFF; DNA: TGCGCCAGCAGGGACAGGGGGGCCACGTTTTTT
D: .; size: .; V: TRBV12-3/TRBV12-4; J: TRBJ1-4; length: 13; CDR3: CASRTTTNEKLFF; DNA: TGTGCCAGCAGGACTACAACTAATGAAAAACTGTTTTTT
D: .; size: .; V: TRBV5-1; J: TRBJ2-1; length: 14; CDR3: CASALMSSYNEQFF; DNA: TGCGCCAGCGCCCTGATGAGCTCCTACAATGAGCAGTTCTTC
D: .; size: .; V: TRBV28; J: TRBJ1-2; length: 10; CDR3: CASRGNGYTF; DNA: TGTGCCAGCCGAGGGAATGGCTACACCTTC
D: TRBD1; size: .; V: TRBV2; J: TRBJ1-6; length: 14; CDR3: CASRGTGVGSPLHF; DNA: TGTGCCAGCAGGGGGACAGGGGTCGGTTCACCCCTCCACTTT
D: .; size: .; V: TRBV28; J: TRBJ1-1; length: 15; CDR3: CASSQGAIGRGEAFF; DNA: TGTGCCAGCAGTCAAGGGGCCATCGGCAGGGGTGAAGCTTTCTTT
D: TRBD2; size: .; V: TRBV9; J: TRBJ2-5; length: 14; CDR3: CASSPGTSLETQYF; DNA: TGTGCCAGCAGCCCTGGGACTAGTTTAGAGACCCAGTACTTC
D: .; size: once; V: TRBV19; J: TRBJ1-2; length: 16; CDR3: CASSIIAFTGRYGYTF; DNA: TGTGCCAGTAGTATAATTGCTTTCACAGGGCGCTATGGCTACACCTTC
D: .; size: few; V: TRBV5-1; J: TRBJ1-2; length: 13; CDR3: CASSSGGYGDYTF; DNA: TGCGCCAGCAGCTCCGGGGGGTATGGTGACTACACCTTC
D: .; size: .; V: TRBV7-2; J: TRBJ2-5; length: 14; CDR3: CASSLAGVLETQYF; DNA: TGTGCCAGCAGCTTAGCAGGGGTTCTAGAGACCCAGTACTTC
D: TRBD2; size: .; V: TRBV7-2; J: TRBJ2-3; length: 15; CDR3: CASSTYSGSADTQYF; DNA: TGTGCCAGCAGCACCTATAGCGGGAGCGCAGATACGCAGTATTTT
D: TRBD1; size: .; V: TRBV5-4; J: TRBJ2-2; length: 16; CDR3: CASSSPSGGSGGELFF; DNA: TGTGCCAGCAGCTCACCCTCAGGGGGCTCAGGCGGGGAGCTGTTTTTT
D: .; size: .; V: TRBV6-4; J: TRBJ2-3; length: 13; CDR3: CASSDQSTDTQYF; DNA: TGTGCCAGCAGTGACCAGAGCACAGATACGCAGTATTTT
D: .; size: .; V: TRBV28; J: TRBJ1-3; length: 13; CDR3: CAITGGRGNTIYF; DNA: TGTGCCATCACCGGTGGTAGAGGAAACACCATATATTTT
D: TRBD1; size: once; V: TRBV2; J: TRBJ1-5; length: 16; CDR3: CASSARGTVVNQPQHF; DNA: TGTGCCAGCAGTGCCCGAGGGACAGTCGTCAATCAGCCCCAGCATTTT
D: .; size: .; V: TRBV21-1; J: TRBJ2-7; length: 15; CDR3: CASLCRDRDPYEQYF; DNA: TGTGCCAGCCTATGCAGGGACAGGGATCCCTACGAGCAGTACTTC
D: .; size: .; V: TRBV30; J: TRBJ1-2; length: 14; CDR3: CAWSPLPVGVGYTF; DNA: TGTGCCTGGAGTCCCCTCCCTGTGGGAGTTGGCTACACCTTC
D: .; size: .; V: TRBV25-1; J: TRBJ1-5; length: 16; CDR3: CASSETGGLGNQPQHF; DNA: TGTGCCAGCAGTGAAACGGGGGGCTTGGGCAATCAGCCCCAGCATTTT
D: TRBD1; size: once; V: TRBV27; J: TRBJ2-7; length: 14; CDR3: CASSPRQGYYEQYF; DNA: TGTGCCAGCAGTCCAAGACAGGGTTACTACGAGCAGTACTTC
D: TRBD1; size: .; V: TRBV7-8; J: TRBJ2-7; length: 15; CDR3: CASSPQGTGPYEQYF; DNA: TGTGCCAGCAGCCCTCAGGGGACAGGCCCCTACGAGCAGTACTTC
D: TRBD1; size: .; V: TRBV10-3; J: TRBJ1-1; length: 15; CDR3: CAISGQGDRGAEAFF; DNA: TGTGCCATCAGTGGGCAAGGGGACAGGGGCGCTGAAGCTTTCTTT
D: .; size: .; V: TRBV6-4; J: TRBJ2-1; length: 16; CDR3: CASSDSIGDSYNEQFF; DNA: TGTGCCAGCAGTGACTCAATAGGGGATTCCTACAATGAGCAGTTCTTC
D: TRBD2; size: .; V: TRBV27; J: TRBJ2-1; length: 16; CDR3: CASSPLAGESYNEQFF; DNA: TGTGCCAGCAGTCCACTAGCGGGAGAGTCCTACAATGAGCAGTTCTTC
D: TRBD2; size: once; V: TRBV18; J: TRBJ2-1; length: 14; CDR3: CASSPALAGVEQFF; DNA: TGTGCCAGCTCACCAGCACTAGCGGGAGTTGAGCAGTTCTTC
D: TRBD2; size: .; V: TRBV6-6; J: TRBJ2-2; length: 15; CDR3: CASSRAGGSTGELFF; DNA: TGTGCCAGCAGTCGAGCGGGAGGATCCACCGGGGAGCTGTTTTTT
D: TRBD2; size: once; V: TRBV4-1; J: TRBJ2-1; length: 16; CDR3: CASAERGTSGRNEQFF; DNA: TGCGCCAGCGCCGAACGGGGGACTAGCGGCCGTAATGAGCAGTTCTTC
D: TRBD2; size: once; V: TRBV24-1; J: TRBJ2-3; length: 15; CDR3: CATSGLAGPTDTQYF; DNA: TGTGCCACCAGTGGCCTAGCGGGGCCCACAGATACGCAGTATTTT
D: .; size: once; V: TRBV5-4; J: TRBJ1-2; length: 15; CDR3: CASSKATDLFYGYTF; DNA: TGTGCCAGCAGCAAGGCGACAGACCTATTCTATGGCTACACCTTC
D: .; size: .; V: TRBV5-4; J: TRBJ1-2; length: 15; CDR3: CASSFQGGALDGYTF; DNA: TGTGCCAGCAGCTTCCAGGGAGGCGCTTTGGATGGCTACACCTTC
D: TRBD2; size: .; V: TRBV27; J: TRBJ2-5; length: 15; CDR3: CASSWTSGDQETQYF; DNA: TGTGCCAGCAGTTGGACTAGCGGGGATCAAGAGACCCAGTACTTC
D: TRBD1; size: .; V: TRBV19; J: TRBJ1-2; length: 12; CDR3: CASRRQGGGYTF; DNA: TGTGCCAGTAGGCGACAGGGGGGTGGCTACACCTTC
D: .; size: .; V: TRBV10-3; J: TRBJ1-3; length: 14; CDR3: CAIRTGDSGNTIYF; DNA: TGTGCCATCAGGACGGGGGACTCTGGAAACACCATATATTTT
D: TRBD2; size: .; V: TRBV11-2; J: TRBJ2-2; length: 16; CDR3: CASSLGSGVFTGELFF; DNA: TGTGCCAGCAGCTTAGGTAGCGGGGTGTTCACCGGGGAGCTGTTTTTT
D: TRBD2; size: .; V: TRBV7-2; J: TRBJ2-1; length: 18; CDR3: CASSSPPLLAGDPNEQFF; DNA: TGTGCCAGCAGCTCCCCCCCACTACTAGCGGGAGATCCCAATGAGCAGTTCTTC
D: .; size: .; V: TRBV5-1; J: TRBJ1-4; length: 15; CDR3: CASSPGTGSNEKLFF; DNA: TGCGCCAGCAGCCCTGGAACGGGAAGTAATGAAAAACTGTTTTTT
D: .; size: .; V: TRBV11-2; J: TRBJ1-5; length: 15; CDR3: CASSRDGEGGQPQHF; DNA: TGTGCCAGCAGTCGAGACGGGGAGGGTGGGCAGCCCCAGCATTTT
D: .; size: .; V: TRBV9; J: TRBJ2-7; length: 13; CDR3: CASSVGPVTEQYF; DNA: TGTGCCAGCAGCGTAGGTCCGGTCACCGAGCAGTACTTC
D: .; size: once; V: TRBV19; J: TRBJ1-5; length: 14; CDR3: CASRQSYSNQPQHF; DNA: TGTGCCAGTCGACAGTCGTATAGCAATCAGCCCCAGCATTTT
D: .; size: once; V: TRBV7-8; J: TRBJ1-5; length: 12; CDR3: CASSLESQPQHF; DNA: TGTGCCAGCAGCTTAGAAAGCCAGCCCCAGCATTTT
D: .; size: .; V: TRBV6-5; J: TRBJ1-6; length: 11; CDR3: CASMGGSPLHF; DNA: TGTGCCAGCATGGGGGGATCACCCCTCCACTTT
D: TRBD2; size: once; V: TRBV28; J: TRBJ2-3; length: 18; CDR3: CASSLKEATSGRTDTQYF; DNA: TGTGCCAGCAGTTTAAAAGAGGCCACTAGCGGGAGGACAGATACGCAGTATTTT
D: .; size: .; V: TRBV28; J: TRBJ1-1; length: 16; CDR3: CASSPCRPRSRTEAFF; DNA: TGTGCCAGCAGTCCCTGTCGCCCGAGGTCGCGAACTGAAGCTTTCTTT
D: .; size: .; V: TRBV5-1; J: TRBJ2-7; length: 15; CDR3: CASSLAQGMSYEQYF; DNA: TGCGCCAGCAGCTTGGCCCAGGGGATGTCCTACGAGCAGTACTTC